A selection of T cell receptor beta chains follows, all from one sample in a study of blood T cell repertoires in COVID-19. Sequencing used immunoSEQ multiplex PCR; TCRdb keeps in-frame clones, though not all of them. The sample contains around 99,000 clones, 75% to 95% of which appear only once. Sequences were obtained from peripheral blood. The receptors originated from a woman aged 25 to 39 with acute or convalescent COVID-19. Each CDR3 is given with its conserved first and last residue. D genes are given only for firm matches. Clone size is shown for a subset of rows, as once, few, many or a class of expanded clone.

clone size: NA; J gene: TRBJ2-1; D gene: NA; V gene: TRBV5-1; CDR3 protein: CASSSGDLEGTLGQFF; CDR3 DNA: TGCGCCAGCAGCTCGGGGGACCTCGAAGGCACTTTAGGGCAGTTCTTC
clone size: NA; J gene: TRBJ1-2; D gene: TRBD1; V gene: TRBV6-2/TRBV6-3; CDR3 protein: CASSGMTGANYGYTF; CDR3 DNA: TGTGCCAGCAGTGGAATGACAGGGGCCAACTATGGCTACACCTTC
clone size: once; J gene: TRBJ1-6; D gene: NA; V gene: TRBV4-3; CDR3 protein: CASSQETAGGSPLHF; CDR3 DNA: TGCGCCAGCAGCCAAGAGACCGCCGGAGGATCACCCCTCCACTTT
clone size: few; J gene: TRBJ1-2; D gene: NA; V gene: TRBV9; CDR3 protein: CASSGSGHITNYGYTF; CDR3 DNA: TGTGCCAGCAGCGGATCGGGACACATCACTAACTATGGCTACACCTTC
clone size: NA; J gene: TRBJ2-2; D gene: NA; V gene: TRBV5-1; CDR3 protein: CASSWPGTTGELFF; CDR3 DNA: TGCGCCAGCAGCTGGCCAGGGACTACCGGGGAGCTGTTTTTT
clone size: NA; J gene: TRBJ1-2; D gene: TRBD1; V gene: TRBV14; CDR3 protein: CASRKTGTNYGYTF; CDR3 DNA: TGTGCCAGCAGGAAGACAGGGACTAACTATGGCTACACCTTC
clone size: NA; J gene: TRBJ1-2; D gene: TRBD1; V gene: TRBV27; CDR3 protein: CASMGRPDRVGYGYTF; CDR3 DNA: TGTGCCAGCATGGGCCGCCCTGACAGGGTAGGCTATGGCTACACCTTC
clone size: NA; J gene: TRBJ2-7; D gene: TRBD1; V gene: TRBV5-6; CDR3 protein: CASSLVDRGRLSEQYF; CDR3 DNA: TGTGCCAGCAGCTTGGTAGACAGGGGGCGCCTGAGCGAGCAGTACTTC
clone size: NA; J gene: TRBJ1-1; D gene: TRBD1; V gene: TRBV27; CDR3 protein: CASSPDRVSGGTEAFF; CDR3 DNA: TGTGCCAGCAGCCCGGACAGGGTATCGGGAGGCACTGAAGCTTTCTTT
clone size: NA; J gene: TRBJ1-1; D gene: TRBD1; V gene: TRBV10-3; CDR3 protein: CAVQQGAGEAFF; CDR3 DNA: TGTGCCGTACAGCAGGGGGCTGGTGAAGCTTTCTTT
clone size: NA; J gene: TRBJ1-1; D gene: TRBD1; V gene: TRBV4-3; CDR3 protein: CASSQDSGGLTEAFF; CDR3 DNA: TGCGCCAGCAGCCAAGATTCAGGGGGCTTAACTGAAGCTTTCTTT
clone size: few; J gene: TRBJ1-2; D gene: NA; V gene: TRBV10-3; CDR3 protein: CAIIDPGVAGYTF; CDR3 DNA: TGTGCCATCATCGACCCAGGGGTTGCCGGCTACACCTTC
clone size: NA; J gene: TRBJ1-3; D gene: NA; V gene: TRBV11-2; CDR3 protein: CASSLVGVRGNTIYF; CDR3 DNA: TGTGCCAGCAGCTTAGTTGGAGTGCGGGGAAACACCATATATTTT
clone size: NA; J gene: TRBJ1-2; D gene: TRBD1; V gene: TRBV5-1; CDR3 protein: CASSSTGDYGYTF; CDR3 DNA: TGCGCCAGCAGCTCAACAGGGGACTATGGCTACACCTTC
clone size: NA; J gene: TRBJ1-2; D gene: NA; V gene: TRBV5-6; CDR3 protein: CASYLLRGQSLVNYGYTF; CDR3 DNA: TGTGCCAGCTATTTATTGCGTGGACAGTCTTTGGTTAACTATGGCTACACCTTC